Here is one T cell receptor beta chain with its context. These data come from a study of blood T cell repertoires in COVID-19. Study background: T cells, B-cell-depleted T cells, or PBMCs provided the cDNA or gDNA that served as material.

TCRdb's copy holds only in-frame clones and misses some; the assay was immunoSEQ multiplex PCR. The data show around 310,000 clones, with around 90% seen just once and around 0.98% held by the top ten. V shed 2 bases and J shed 0 bases, with 5 bases lying between them. From germline, CDR1 is SGHRS and CDR2 YFSETQ. The CDR3 runs 13 residues. The TCR comes from a woman aged 40 to 55 with COVID-19, enrolled during active disease. This chain joins TRBV5-1 and TRBJ2-5; D not resolved. The specimen sequenced was peripheral blood. In nucleotides, the CDR3 is TGCGCCAGCAGCTTAACAGACCAAGAGACCCAGTACTTC. This translates into CASSLTDQETQYF.